A single sample gave rise to the 9 T cell receptor beta chains below, sequenced in a study of shared T cell receptors in the human thymus. Profiling relied on immunoSEQ multiplex PCR, and the TCRdb table lists in-frame clones only, not all of them. The top ten hold 0.0094% of the sample, which has hundreds of thousands of clones, around 87% seen once. A further study also used this sample, focusing on human thymus T cells.

Sequencing input: thymocytes. These receptors originate from a boy younger than two with a congenital heart defect.

J is TRBJ2-7 and V is TRBV4-3; 7 bases are shared with TRBD1. CDR1 LGHNA and CDR2 YSLEER come from the germline V gene. Trimming cost V 0 bases and J 2 bases; bases outside gene matches: 10. The CDR3 is 17 amino acids. The CDR3 coding sequence is TGCGCCAGCAGCCAAGAGAAAAAACCAGGACAGGCCTACGAGCAGTACTTC. It specifies CASSQEKKPGQAYEQYF.

V usage is TRBV6-4 and J usage is TRBJ1-2; 8 bases are shared with TRBD1. The germline V gene has CDR1 MRHNA and CDR2 SNTAGT. This CDR3 has 13 amino acids. V was pared by 3 bases and J by 8 bases, with 5 bases of the junction left unmatched. DNA of the CDR3: TGTGCCAGCAGTGATACAGGGGGAGTAGGCTACACCTTC. Encoded protein: CASSDTGGVGYTF.

V usage is TRBV19 and J usage is TRBJ1-1; D is perhaps TRBD1 (6 bases). Germline CDR1 LNHDA, CDR2 SQIVND (reference sequence). This CDR3 has 16 amino acids. Trimming took off 7 bases at V and 0 bases at J, with 18 bases between the two ends. The CDR3 nucleotides read TGTGCCAGTACTCTTCGGGACACCGAACTGAACACTGAAGCTTTCTTT. This translates into CASTLRDTELNTEAFF.

The count of this clone is one. The V call is TRBV6-5, the J call TRBJ2-7; 12 bases are a match to TRBD2. Per the germline V gene, CDR1 is MNHEY and CDR2 is SVGAGI. Trimming removed 5 bases from V and 1 base from J; junction bases left unmatched: 3. The CDR3 length is 15 residues. The DNA of the CDR3 is TGTGCCAGCAGTATCGGACTAGCGGGGTCCTACGAGCAGTACTTC. Translated: CASSIGLAGSYEQYF.

This clone was picked up one time. V gene TRBV5-6 combines with J gene TRBJ1-2; D possibly corresponds to TRBD1 (6 bases). Germline V lookup: CDR1 SGHDT, CDR2 YYEEEE. The CDR3 consists of 18 residues. V gave up 0 bases and J gave up 1 base, with 19 bases separating them. The CDR3 region has the DNA TGTGCCAGCAGCTTGGGAATGGTTAGTGACAGGCTTAACTATGGCTACACCTTC. Its protein product is CASSLGMVSDRLNYGYTF.

This chain uses TRBV7-9 with TRBJ2-6; TRBD1 is a possible D gene (6 bases). The CDR3 is 16 residues long. CDR1 and CDR2 from the germline V gene are SEHNR and FQNEAQ (reference sequence). Trimming took off 5 bases at V and 0 bases at J, with 11 bases between the two ends. For the CDR3, the DNA is TGTGCCAGCAGCCGACAGGAGAGCTCTGGGGCCAACGTCCTGACTTTC. It yields the protein CASSRQESSGANVLTF.

The chain employs TRBV7-9 and TRBJ2-1; 10 positions match TRBD1. Trimming at V came to 1 base and at J to 8 bases, leaving 5 bases not matched to a gene. Germline V CDR1 and CDR2: SEHNR, FQNEAQ (reference sequence). The CDR3 sequence is 15 residues long. The CDR3 region is CASSLDGTGDDEQFF. DNA for the CDR3: TGTGCCAGCAGCTTAGATGGGACAGGGGACGATGAGCAGTTCTTC. Supplemented by reference TRBV7-9 and TRBJ2-1, the full variable domain reads DTGVSQNPRHKITKRGQNVTFRCDPISEHNRLYWYRQTLGQGPEFLTYFQNEAQLEKSRLLSDRFSAERPKGSFSTLEIQRTEQGDSAMYLCASSLDGTGDDEQFFGPGTRLTVL.

This chain joins TRBV29-1 and TRBJ2-6; 8 positions match TRBD1. The germline gives CDR1 SQVTM, CDR2 ANQGSEA. The V segment lost 6 bases and the J segment 2 bases; nucleotides outside the gene matches: 15. The length of the CDR3 is 18 residues. The CDR3 is CSVANTPGGSTGANVLTF. Here the CDR3 DNA reads TGCAGCGTAGCCAACACCCCAGGGGGCTCGACTGGGGCCAACGTCCTGACTTTC.

The chain couples TRBV4-1 to TRBJ1-1; possible D gene TRBD1, 5 bases. V gave up 2 bases and J gave up 0 bases, with 19 bases separating them. The germline CDR1 and CDR2 sequences are MGHRA and YSYEKL. There are 18 residues in the CDR3. The CDR3 here is CASSQKAGLTVMNTEAFF. The CDR3, as DNA: TGCGCCAGCAGCCAAAAAGCGGGGTTGACAGTCATGAACACTGAAGCTTTCTTT.